This T cell receptor beta chain was documented in a study of identical twins. Concerning this clonotype itself: Antigen: not known.

Each donor was a healthy Caucasian. Template switching supplied a universal primer site; unique molecular identifiers were carried on the cDNA. TCRdb re-called the 5' RACE reads with MiXCR, one entry per CDR3 protein. Among some 560,000 distinct CDR3 sequences listed, over 8.5% were seen once. The length of the CDR3 is 17 residues. V lost 2 bases, J lost 0 bases, and 15 bases lay in between. CDR1 is SEHNR, CDR2 FQNEAQ, per germline (reference sequence). Findings and limits, study-wide: Abundant beta clonotypes from cord blood bore fewer insertions; memory repertoires lacked this pattern. Conclusions came from cross-sectional statistical analysis, not from following the same donors.

These data were also filed under a second study, of yellow fever vaccine responses in identical twins.

Sequencing input: PBMCs. The TCR comes from a woman aged 18-29 years in good health. The V gene is TRBV7-9, the J gene TRBJ2-3, with D perhaps matching TRBD1 (6 bases). In nucleotides, the CDR3 is TGTGCCAGCAGCTTATTTTTTCGGGACACCAGCACAGATACGCAGTATTTT. It codes for CASSLFFRDTSTDTQYF.